This T cell receptor beta chain was identified during a study of cytomegalovirus exposure and HLA in healthy donors. This clone has just a few counts. The target antigen is unknown. Study results and caveats: The study designated over 150 TCR beta chains cytomegalovirus-associated. Most observed TCR sequences were rare, whereas some public TCRs were detected in many donors. The authors confirmed in vitro that a few CMV-associated chains were specific for CMV antigens.

The table came from immunoSEQ multiplex PCR; TCRdb's copy has only in-frame clones and leaves some out. The sample contains about 220,000 clones, 70% to 90% of which appear only once. The receptor was derived from a woman younger than 35 in good health and CMV-seronegative. Sequencing was done on a sample of PBMCs.

CDR3 DNA: TGTGCCAGCGGTCGGGCGGGCAGGGGTGGCTACACCTTC. This sequence encodes CASGRAGRGGYTF. The chain uses TRBV25-1 and TRBJ1-2; perhaps TRBD1 as D (6 bases). The V and J ends lost 8 bases and 7 bases respectively, with 17 bases between them. The CDR3 is 13 amino acids. Germline V CDR1 and CDR2: MGHDK, SYGVNS.